The source of this TCR beta chain is a study of memory CD4+ T cells and cytomegalovirus serostatus (dated by TCRdb to the late 2010s). Notes on the research overall: A total of about 33 healthy Belgian adults, of whom 9 were CMV seropositive and about 24 were CMV seronegative, were included in the cohort. To replicate a published TCR-based CMV serostatus classifier, the researchers sequenced the CD4+ memory TCRbeta repertoires of a Belgian cohort whose cytomegalovirus serostatus was known. The study at large found these results: On the Belgian cohort, the classifier built on the original framework reached a median bootstrapped AUC of roughly 0.96, with a 95% CI of 0.76-1.00. Among the 150 or so previously reported CMV-associated TCRbeta sequences, 67 showed up in the CD4+ memory repertoires, with each one found in between one and five individuals. The results were read as suggesting that the CMV-associated TCR signature is, for the most part, present in the CD4+ memory repertoire. Only CD4+CD45RO+ memory cells were sequenced, unlike the original study, which covered naive and memory CD4+ and CD8+ populations. For predicting CMV serostatus, the median bootstrapped AUC was approximately 0.95 using the original framework and approximately 0.91 using a US-trained random forest.

Genomic DNA was extracted from sorted cells with the Quick-DNA Microprep Kit. Amplification of TCRbeta DNA was done with the immunoSEQ hsTCRbeta kit, following the protocol from the manufacturer. An Illumina MiSeq instrument was used to sequence the TCRbeta libraries. The study's own analysis went as follows. Removing out-of-frame sequences left roughly 2.4 million distinct TCRbeta sequences, an average of about 70,000 per individual. Each individual was scored according to the count of 164 previously reported CMV-associated TCRbeta sequences and the total productive distinct TCRbeta count. A beta-binomial model was reimplemented in Python, and random forests from scikit-learn, run with default parameters, were trained on data from the US cohort. On the Belgian cohort, classifier performance was reported as the median AUC, along with percentile confidence intervals, across 10,000 bootstrap iterations. TCRdb carries this immuneACCESS record with in-frame sequences only. Its versions omit some clonotypes, under half of them owing to an unresolved V gene in the studies checked, with the rest unexplained. V and J calls and clone size are those listed in that table; D and trimming were worked out from the DNA. The sample table records over 65,000 clones; about three quarters of these occur just once. The biggest ten clones account for roughly 4.4% of the sample.

A FACSAria II was used to sort memory CD4+ T cells, defined as single viable CD3+CD4+CD8-CD45RO+ cells. CMV serostatus was determined with a Roche Elecsys assay detecting serum IgG against CMV pp150, pp28, p38 and p52. Following thawing, total CD4+ T cells were enriched through positive selection using CD4 magnetic microbeads. The samples came from a different study that was designed specifically to examine the CD4+ T cell memory repertoire. Peripheral blood mononuclear cells were isolated and cryopreserved according to standard operating procedures, and serum was stored at -80 degrees C. The staining used CD3-PerCP (BW264/56), CD4-APC (RPA-T4), CD45RO-PE (UCHT1) and CD8-Pacific Orange (3B5) antibodies, and Sytox blue was used to exclude non-viable cells. A word on this clone: There is no known antigen for this receptor. No much larger clonotype is one base removed from it; base qualities were not supplied.

Source material: memory CD4+ T cells from blood. This sequence originates from an adult in good health and CMV-seropositive.

The CDR3: CASRYVGTRDEQYF. The base sequence is TGTGCCAGCAGATACGTTGGGACTAGAGACGAGCAGTACTTC. The rearranged segments are TRBV5-6 and TRBJ2-7, with 8 junctional bases fitting TRBD2. Germline trimming amounts to 5 bases on V and 5 bases on J, with 9 as the count of junction bases outside the gene matches. The CDR3 runs 14 amino acids, cysteine and phenylalanine included. Only the CDR3 portion is preserved as DNA: 42 bases, with reading frame beginning at the first base. The germline V gene gives CDR1 as SGHDT and CDR2 as YYEEEE.